A single sample is the source of the 19 T cell receptor beta chains below, sequenced in a study of beta chain features in type 1 diabetes. Points from the study as a whole: Researchers report that Type 1 diabetes patients had moderately but significantly shorter TCRB CDR3s across all four CD4+ subsets.

These receptors lack a known antigen. Reverse transcription of all isolated RNA meant that expressed TCRB transcripts were sequenced. The table came from immunoSEQ multiplex PCR; TCRdb's copy has only in-frame clones and leaves some out. The table lists around 340,000 clones, 9.3% of them singletons, with roughly 0.99% in the top ten. Sequencing input: central memory CD4+ T cells from blood. These receptors were collected from a man aged 25-45 years with type 1 diabetes.

The sample holds a few counts of this clone. Other DNA sequences in the sample encode the same CDR3. The V gene is TRBV7-9, the J gene TRBJ2-3; 7 nucleotides align to TRBD1. The germline CDR1 and CDR2 sequences are SEHNR and FQNEAQ (reference sequence). This CDR3 spans 14 amino acids. The ends lost 5 bases at V and 2 bases at J; junction bases unmatched: 4. The CDR3 DNA follows: TGTGCCAGCAGCCTAGACAGGGTCACAGATACGCAGTATTTT. Translating it yields CASSLDRVTDTQYF.

This clone showed up many times. This rearrangement joins TRBV6-1 to TRBJ2-1, with D maybe TRBD1 (5 bases). CDR1 is MNHNS and CDR2 is SASEGT in the germline V gene. Trimming shortened V by 2 bases and J by 5 bases, and 7 bases separated the two germline ends. The CDR3 has 13 amino acids. The CDR3 spells CASSEQGNNEQFF. CDR3 DNA: TGTGCCAGCAGTGAACAGGGCAACAATGAGCAGTTCTTC.

The chain carries TRBV7-9 and TRBJ2-2; 7 bases are a match to TRBD1. The length of the CDR3 is 14 residues. V was pared by 11 bases and J by 0 bases, with 6 bases of the junction left unmatched. Germline V gives CDR1 SEHNR, CDR2 FQNEAQ (reference sequence). This CDR3 reads CAGGQETNTGELFF. DNA of the CDR3: TGTGCCGGAGGACAGGAAACGAACACCGGGGAGCTGTTTTTT.

The CDR3 DNA reads as TGCGCCAGCAGCTTGAGTCCCGGGACAGGGGGCTCAATCCATGAGCAGTTCTTC. This translates into CASSLSPGTGGSIHEQFF. The chain recombines TRBV5-1 with TRBJ2-1; 12 bases are a match to TRBD1. Germline values: CDR1 SGHRS, CDR2 YFSETQ. This CDR3 has 18 amino acids. J lost 8 bases, V lost 1 base, and 13 bases had no gene match.

This clone was observed a handful of times. The V and J genes are TRBV7-2 and TRBJ2-7; the match to TRBD1 covers 8 bases. The CDR3 runs to 14 residues. The V and J ends lost 5 bases and 6 bases, in that order; junction bases with no gene match: 9. CDR1 is SGHTA, CDR2 FQGNSA, per germline. DNA of the CDR3: TGTGCCAGCAGCCCGCTAGTGGACAGGGTCGAGCAGTACTTC. The encoded protein is CASSPLVDRVEQYF.

This clone was counted only a few times. J is TRBJ1-2 and V is TRBV9, with D possibly TRBD1 on 6 matching bases. Per the germline V gene, CDR1 is SGDLS and CDR2 is YYNGEE. The CDR3 is 17 residues long. V lost 0 bases, J lost 6 bases, and 21 bases lay in between. Here the CDR3 reads CASSVDVAGTNRHGYTF. CDR3 nucleotides: TGTGCCAGCAGCGTAGACGTCGCGGGGACAAATAGACATGGCTACACCTTC.

The V and J genes are TRBV7-2 and TRBJ2-5; perhaps TRBD1 as D (5 bases). Per germline, CDR1 SGHTA and CDR2 FQGNSA. This CDR3 is built from 16 residues. V was trimmed by 4 bases and J by 1 base, leaving 16 bases between them. CDR3 residues: CASSSTNQGIQETQYF. Written as DNA, the CDR3 is TGTGCCAGCAGCTCCACCAACCAGGGTATCCAAGAGACCCAGTACTTC.

This rearrangement joins TRBV13 to TRBJ2-3; 7 nucleotides match TRBD2. This CDR3 is 15 amino acids long. Trimming removed 5 bases from V and 2 bases from J; junction bases left unmatched: 7. Per the germline V gene, CDR1 is PRHDT and CDR2 is FYEKMQ (reference sequence). The DNA for the CDR3 is TGTGCCAGCAGCCCAGCGGGACGGCCCACAGATACGCAGTATTTT. Residues: CASSPAGRPTDTQYF.

In this sample, this clone turned up a few times. The junction differs from germline at one of its ends, possibly a read error. The chain uses TRBV7-9 and TRBJ1-2; perhaps TRBD1 as D (6 bases). Germline values: CDR1 SEHNR, CDR2 FQNEAQ (reference sequence). The CDR3 is 15 amino acids. The CDR3 region has the DNA TGCGCCAGCAGCCAAGCGGCTCAGGGGACTAGAGGCTACACCTTC. Amino acids: CASSQAAQGTRGYTF.

V is TRBV4-1 and J is TRBJ2-5, with D tentatively TRBD2 (5 bases). Looked up from germline, CDR1 is MGHRA and CDR2 is YSYEKL. The CDR3 loop spans 17 amino acids. V was pared by 0 bases and J by 2 bases, with 16 bases between. The CDR3, as DNA: TGCGCCAGCAGCCAAGAACTACGGGGTAATAATCAAGAGACCCAGTACTTC. It specifies CASSQELRGNNQETQYF.

This clone has more than one count but fewer than ten. The chain uses TRBV7-2 and TRBJ1-2, with D tentatively TRBD1 (6 bases). The CDR3 sequence is 13 residues long. The ends were cut back, 4 bases at V and 6 bases at J, with 12 bases in the middle. The germline V gene encodes CDR1 SGHTA and CDR2 FQGNSA. CDR3 nucleotide sequence: TGTGCCAGCAGCTCGACAGGAGATGATGGCTACACCTTC. This translates into CASSSTGDDGYTF.

This clone was counted only a few times. CDR3 in amino acids: CASSPGGGRIGNTEAFF. The CDR3 DNA reads as TGTGCCAGTAGCCCGGGAGGGGGGCGAATAGGGAACACTGAAGCTTTCTTT. The chain carries TRBV19 and TRBJ1-1; D is possibly TRBD1 (6 bases). The length of the CDR3 is 17 residues. V was clipped by 6 bases and J by 1 base, with 21 bases between them. Germline CDR1 and CDR2: LNHDA and SQIVND (reference sequence).

This clone was detected a few times. This chain links TRBV10-3 with TRBJ1-1; no reliable D call. The CDR3 is made up of 14 amino acids. CDR1 ENHRY and CDR2 SYGVKD come from the germline V gene. Trimming took 5 bases from V and 1 from J, leaving 11 bases between them. The CDR3 loop is CAISFDGKNTEAFF. DNA for the CDR3: TGTGCCATCAGTTTTGACGGGAAGAACACTGAAGCTTTCTTT.

The sample holds many counts of this clone. V and J are TRBV19 and TRBJ2-4; D is unclear. Deletions cut 1 base from V and 0 bases from J, with 13 bases between. Germline V gives CDR1 LNHDA, CDR2 SQIVND (reference sequence). There are 17 residues in the CDR3. The CDR3, as DNA: TGTGCCAGTAGTATAGTAAGCCGGGTCGGAGCCAAAAACATTCAGTACTTC. Protein product: CASSIVSRVGAKNIQYF.

In its sample, this clone was seen a few times. The chain combines TRBV2 with TRBJ1-2; a weak D match, TRBD1 (6 bases). This CDR3 spans 15 amino acids. Germline V gene lookup returns CDR1 SNHLY and CDR2 FYNNEI. V lost 6 bases to trimming and J lost 3 bases, with 17 bases between them. The CDR3 DNA sequence: TGTGCCAGCAGAGTACGCCAGGGGAGTGACTATGGCTACACCTTC. It encodes CASRVRQGSDYGYTF. Supplemented by reference TRBV2 and TRBJ1-2, the full variable domain reads EPEVTQTPSHQVTQMGQEVILRCVPISNHLYFYWYRQILGQKVEFLVSFYNNEISEKSEIFDDQFSVERPDGSNFTLKIRSTKLEDSAMYFCASRVRQGSDYGYTFGSGTRLTVV.

The chain combines TRBV6-5 with TRBJ1-2; the D is unclear. CDR3 length: 15 amino acids. V gave up 6 bases and J gave up 3 bases, with 17 bases separating them. Germline CDR1 reads MNHEY; CDR2 reads SVGAGI. CDR3 amino acids: CASRRTRESYYGYTF. The CDR3 DNA is TGTGCCAGCAGGCGGACGCGGGAGTCGTACTATGGCTACACCTTC.

The gene calls are TRBV28 and TRBJ1-1; D uncertain. The V gene's germline CDR1 is MDHEN and CDR2 SYDVKM. Trimming left V 4 bases short and J 11 bases short, with 14 bases between. The CDR3 is 12 residues long. The CDR3: CASSSQLLAAFF. CDR3 coding DNA: TGTGCCAGCAGTTCTCAACTCCTGGCGGCTTTCTTT.

The rearrangement joins TRBV5-1 to TRBJ2-3, with 7 bases that match TRBD2. The CDR3 has 15 amino acids. Germline trimming cut 0 bases from V and 0 bases from J; bases unmatched to any gene: 1. Germline V gene lookup returns CDR1 SGHRS and CDR2 YFSETQ. As DNA, the CDR3 is TGCGCCAGCAGCTTGGGGCGGGGGAGCACAGATACGCAGTATTTT. Encoded protein: CASSLGRGSTDTQYF.

CDR3 coding DNA: TGTGCCAGCTCCTCGCTGAGTTCCTACAATGAGCAGTTCTTC. Its protein is CASSSLSSYNEQFF. V gene TRBV11-2 combines with J gene TRBJ2-1; D gene ambiguous. Germline V lookup: CDR1 SGHAT, CDR2 FQNNGV. This CDR3 is built from 14 residues. The V end was cut by 8 bases, the J end by 1 base, with 12 bases between.